This T cell receptor (beta chain) was sequenced during a study of cytomegalovirus exposure and HLA in healthy donors. Study-wide results and caveats: Cytomegalovirus association was assigned to about 150 TCR beta chains. Sequencing likely generated an artifact that appeared as a cluster of highly shared sequence variants. Researchers reported from a later analysis that most CMV-associated TCR beta chains appeared HLA-restricted. The records held CMV serostatus as the only immune exposure information.

Points on this clone: As yet, its antigen is unknown.

The CDR3 runs to 11 residues. Looked up from germline, CDR1 is GTSNPN and CDR2 is SVGIG (reference sequence). V lost 5 bases to trimming and J lost 1 base, with 5 bases between them. The PCR used 60 Vbeta and 13 Jbeta primers. Clones were sequenced by immunoSEQ multiplex PCR, and TCRdb holds only the in-frame ones, with some missing. The data contain roughly 76,000 clones, around 79% of them seen just once; the ten biggest clones take up 2.5%. This TCR came from a man aged 30 to 39 in good health and CMV-seronegative. The chain is built from TRBV30 and TRBJ2-5, with D possibly TRBD2 on 5 matching bases. The material sequenced was PBMCs. The CDR3 spells CAWGLQETQYF. CDR3 coding DNA: TGTGCCTGGGGACTCCAAGAGACCCAGTACTTC.